These 6 T cell receptor beta chains came from one sample sequenced in a study of cytomegalovirus exposure and HLA in healthy donors. The PCR employed 60 Vbeta primers together with 13 Jbeta primers. Clones were read by immunoSEQ multiplex PCR, and TCRdb kept only the in-frame ones, dropping some. The sample has roughly 190,000 clones, about four fifths seen once; the top ten hold around 1.9%. The source material was PBMCs. The receptor source for this set is a man in his late teens or twenties in good health and CMV-seronegative.

The V and J genes are TRBV6-1 and TRBJ2-7; TRBD1 matches 10 bases. This CDR3 is built from 15 residues. V lost 7 bases and J lost 2; bases outside the gene matches: 8. CDR1 and CDR2 from the germline V gene are MNHNS and SASEGT. The CDR3 bases are TGTGCCAGCACCCTAGGTGGGACAGGGGCCTACGAGCAGTACTTC. Residues: CASTLGGTGAYEQYF.

The gene calls are TRBV4-3 and TRBJ1-5; 11 positions agree with TRBD1. This CDR3 is built from 14 residues. Germline V gene lookup returns CDR1 LGHNA and CDR2 YSLEER. V dropped 3 bases and J dropped 6; count of bases not matched to a gene: 1. The CDR3 region has the DNA TGCGCCAGCAGCCAGGACAGGGGGCCTCAGCCCCAGCATTTT. Protein product: CASSQDRGPQPQHF.

J is TRBJ1-2 and V is TRBV4-3; the D is unclear. Germline loops: CDR1 LGHNA, CDR2 YSLEER. Trimming stripped 1 base from V and 8 bases from J, with 14 bases between. The length of the CDR3 is 14 residues. CDR3 bases: TGCGCCAGCAGCCAAGTAGCGGCCCCCAAGGGCTACACCTTC. It yields the protein CASSQVAAPKGYTF.

The CDR3 reads CASSPRTVQETQYF. The CDR3 nucleotides are TGCGCCAGCAGCCCCCGGACAGTCCAAGAGACCCAGTACTTC. The rearrangement links TRBV5-1 to TRBJ2-5; possible D gene TRBD1, 6 bases. Per the germline V gene, CDR1 is SGHRS and CDR2 is YFSETQ. V was trimmed by 4 bases and J by 1 base, leaving 11 bases between them. The CDR3 is made up of 14 amino acids.

J is TRBJ1-5 and V is TRBV5-5; no definite D call. Germline CDR1 reads SGHKS; CDR2 reads YYEKEE (reference sequence). V shed 3 bases and J shed 0 bases, with 10 bases lying between them. The CDR3 length is 15 residues. The CDR3 sequence is CASSSTGFSNQPQHF. The DNA of the CDR3 is TGTGCCAGCAGCTCGACGGGGTTTAGCAATCAGCCCCAGCATTTT.

The chain combines TRBV6-1 with TRBJ2-5; D gene uncertain. Trimming took off 1 base at V and 5 bases at J, with 8 bases between the two ends. The V gene's germline CDR1 is MNHNS and CDR2 SASEGT. The length of the CDR3 is 13 residues. This CDR3 is CASSEVPGETQYF. CDR3 nucleotide sequence: TGTGCCAGCAGTGAAGTTCCCGGGGAGACCCAGTACTTC.